This T cell receptor beta chain emerged from a study of CD8+ T cells in alopecia areata. Study context: Treated patients were given 5 to 10 mg oral tofacitinib twice daily.

Study-level findings and limits: Normal skin contains resident alphabeta T cells, and these are also sequenced in scalp samples. In scalp, tofacitinib significantly decreased clonality and expanded CD8+ clones among the top 100.

Reverse transcription of extracted RNA yielded cDNA, which provided the sequencing template. Profiled with immunoSEQ multiplex PCR; TCRdb holds only in-frame clones, not every one. This table holds some 190,000 clones, about half found once. Comment on this clone: No antigen is known for it. The same CDR3 also results from other DNA sequences found in this sample.

Treatment of the sample: oral pan-JAK inhibitor, 5-10 mg twice daily. This CDR3 is 15 amino acids long. Germline CDR1 MNHEY, CDR2 SMNVEV (reference sequence). The V gene lost 6 bases and the J gene lost 0 bases, with 15 bases spanning the gap. The genes are TRBV27 and TRBJ2-7; D not resolved. This material consisted of CD8+ T cells sorted from blood, taken at roughly week 53, from a patient treated with tofacitinib. The clonotype originates from a human donor with alopecia areata. The CDR3 loop is CASSLEGPSSYEQYF. In nucleotides, the CDR3 is TGTGCCAGCAGCTTAGAAGGTCCCAGCTCCTACGAGCAGTACTTC.